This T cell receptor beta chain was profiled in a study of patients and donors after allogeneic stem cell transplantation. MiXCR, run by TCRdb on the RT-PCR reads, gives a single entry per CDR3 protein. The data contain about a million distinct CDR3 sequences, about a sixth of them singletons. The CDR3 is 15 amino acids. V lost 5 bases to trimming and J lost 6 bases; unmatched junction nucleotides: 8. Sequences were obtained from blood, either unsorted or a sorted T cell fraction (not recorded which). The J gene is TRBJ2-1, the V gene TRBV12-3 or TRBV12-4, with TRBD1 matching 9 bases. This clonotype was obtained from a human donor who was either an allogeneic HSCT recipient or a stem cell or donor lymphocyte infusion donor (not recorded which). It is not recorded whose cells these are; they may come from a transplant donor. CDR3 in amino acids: CASSPTGQGGNEQFF. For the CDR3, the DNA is TGTGCCAGCAGTCCCACGGGACAGGGAGGCAATGAGCAGTTCTTC.